This T cell receptor beta chain derives from a study of glioma-infiltrating T cells after dendritic cell vaccination. This clone has a single count. Time point: after dendritic cell vaccination, including at tumor progression/relapse. Germline V gene sequence: CDR1 SGHVS, CDR2 FNYEAQ. Trimming removed 5 bases at V and 1 base at J, with 9 bases between. CDR3 length: 13 amino acids. The assay was immunoSEQ multiplex PCR, and TCRdb's table has in-frame clones only and misses some. The profile shows just under 60,000 clones, roughly 80% of them singletons. This sequence was found in a human donor with glioblastoma. The chain couples TRBV7-6 to TRBJ2-7, with D unresolved. Sequences were derived from blood, sampled after dendritic cell vaccination. As DNA, the CDR3 is TGTGCCAGCAGCCAAGACACTTCCTACGAGCAGTACTTC. It specifies CASSQDTSYEQYF.